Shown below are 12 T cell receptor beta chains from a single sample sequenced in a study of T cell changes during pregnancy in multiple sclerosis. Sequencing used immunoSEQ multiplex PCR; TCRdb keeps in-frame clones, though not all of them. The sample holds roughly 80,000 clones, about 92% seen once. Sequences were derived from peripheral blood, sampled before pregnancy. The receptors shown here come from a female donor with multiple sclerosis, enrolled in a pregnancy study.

CDR3 in amino acids: CASSSEGQGVLEAFF. In DNA, the CDR3 is TGTGCCAGCAGTAGTGAGGGACAGGGAGTGCTTGAGGCTTTCTTT. The chain carries TRBV6-1 and TRBJ1-1, with 9 nucleotides matching TRBD1. Germline CDR1 reads MNHNS; CDR2 reads SASEGT. The CDR3 totals 15 residues. After removal of 5 bases from V and 11 bases from J, the junction contained 15 bases not matched to a gene.

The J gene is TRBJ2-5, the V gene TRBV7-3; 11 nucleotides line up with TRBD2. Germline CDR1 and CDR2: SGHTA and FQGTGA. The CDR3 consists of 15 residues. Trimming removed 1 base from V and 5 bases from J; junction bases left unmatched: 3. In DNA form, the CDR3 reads TGTGCCAGCAGCTTAATGGGACTAGCGGCGGAGACCCAGTACTTC. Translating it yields CASSLMGLAAETQYF.

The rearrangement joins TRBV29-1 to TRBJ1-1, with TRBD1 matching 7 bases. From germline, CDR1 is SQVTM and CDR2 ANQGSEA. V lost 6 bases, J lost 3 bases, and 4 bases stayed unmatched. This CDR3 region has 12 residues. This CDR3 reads CSVHRGDTEAFF. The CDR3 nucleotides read TGCAGCGTCCACAGGGGCGACACTGAAGCTTTCTTT.

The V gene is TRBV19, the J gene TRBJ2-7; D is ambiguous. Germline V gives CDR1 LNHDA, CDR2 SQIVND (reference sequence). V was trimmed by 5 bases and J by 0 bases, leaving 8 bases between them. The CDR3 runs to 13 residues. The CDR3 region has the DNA TGTGCCAGTAGTCCGTCGAGCTCCTACGAGCAGTACTTC. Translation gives CASSPSSSYEQYF.

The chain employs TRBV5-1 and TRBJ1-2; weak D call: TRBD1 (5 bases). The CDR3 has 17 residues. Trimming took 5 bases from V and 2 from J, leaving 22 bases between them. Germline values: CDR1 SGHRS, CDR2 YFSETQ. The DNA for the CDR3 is TGCGCCAGCAGTTGGGGGGTTAGTAGGTTACCCAACTATGGCTACACCTTC. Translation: CASSWGVSRLPNYGYTF.

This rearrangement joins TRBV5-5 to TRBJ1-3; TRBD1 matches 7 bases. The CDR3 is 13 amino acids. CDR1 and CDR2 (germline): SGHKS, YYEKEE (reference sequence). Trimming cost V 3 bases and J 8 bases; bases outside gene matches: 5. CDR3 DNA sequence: TGTGCCAGCAGCTCCGACAGGGTGGACACCATATATTTT. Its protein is CASSSDRVDTIYF.

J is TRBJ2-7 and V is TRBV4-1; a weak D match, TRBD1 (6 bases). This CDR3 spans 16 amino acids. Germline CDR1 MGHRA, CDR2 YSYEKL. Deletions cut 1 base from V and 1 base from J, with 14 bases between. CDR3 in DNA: TGCGCCAGCAGCCAAGTTGGTGACAGGAGTTCCTACGAGCAGTACTTC. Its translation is CASSQVGDRSSYEQYF.

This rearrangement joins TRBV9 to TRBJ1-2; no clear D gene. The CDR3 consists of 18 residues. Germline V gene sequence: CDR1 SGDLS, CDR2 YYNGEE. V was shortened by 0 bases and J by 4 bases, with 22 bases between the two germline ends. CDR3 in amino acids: CASSVASEGGRTPYGYTF. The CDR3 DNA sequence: TGTGCCAGCAGCGTAGCAAGTGAGGGTGGACGGACCCCCTATGGCTACACCTTC.

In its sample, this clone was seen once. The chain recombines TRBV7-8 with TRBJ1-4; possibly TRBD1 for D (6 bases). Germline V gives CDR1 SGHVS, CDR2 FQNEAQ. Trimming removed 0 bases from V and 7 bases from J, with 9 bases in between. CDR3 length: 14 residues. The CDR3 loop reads CASSLATGSEKLFF. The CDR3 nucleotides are TGTGCCAGCAGCTTAGCCACAGGGAGTGAAAAACTGTTTTTT.

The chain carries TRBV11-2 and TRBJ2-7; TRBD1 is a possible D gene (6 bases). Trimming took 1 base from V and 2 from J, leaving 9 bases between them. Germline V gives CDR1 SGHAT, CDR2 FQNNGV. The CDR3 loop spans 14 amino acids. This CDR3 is CASSLGGTPYEQYF. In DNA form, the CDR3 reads TGTGCCAGCAGCTTAGGTGGGACACCCTACGAGCAGTACTTC.

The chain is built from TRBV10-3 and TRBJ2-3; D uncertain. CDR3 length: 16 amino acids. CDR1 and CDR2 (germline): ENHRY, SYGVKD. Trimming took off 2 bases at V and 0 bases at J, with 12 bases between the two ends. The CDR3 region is CAISEGWRSSTDTQYF. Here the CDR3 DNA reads TGTGCCATCAGTGAGGGATGGCGGAGTAGCACAGATACGCAGTATTTT.

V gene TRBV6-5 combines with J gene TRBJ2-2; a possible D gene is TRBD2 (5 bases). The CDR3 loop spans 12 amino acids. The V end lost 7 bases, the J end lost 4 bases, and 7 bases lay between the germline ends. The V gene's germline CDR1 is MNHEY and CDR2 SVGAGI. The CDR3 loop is CASTSSTGELFF. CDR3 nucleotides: TGTGCCAGCACTAGCAGCACCGGGGAGCTGTTTTTT.